A single TCR beta chain is shown here with its context. The sample is drawn from a study of patients and donors after allogeneic stem cell transplantation. MiXCR, run by TCRdb on the RT-PCR reads, gives a single entry per CDR3 protein. The data show under 35,000 distinct CDR3 sequences, with 30% to 40% seen just once and approximately 82% held by the top ten. The CDR3 runs to 14 residues. Germline V gene sequence: CDR1 SGHDT, CDR2 YYEEEE. V lost 3 bases, J lost 0 bases, and 9 bases lay in between. The sequence came from a human donor who was either an allogeneic HSCT recipient or a stem cell or donor lymphocyte infusion donor (not recorded which). It is not recorded whose cells these are; they may come from a transplant donor. This sequence joins TRBV5-6 and TRBJ1-1; unclear D gene. Sequences were obtained from blood, either unsorted or a sorted T cell fraction (not recorded which). Here the CDR3 reads CASSSNLMNTEAFF. The DNA for the CDR3 is TGTGCCAGCAGCTCAAACCTAATGAACACTGAAGCTTTCTTT.